The 26 T cell receptor beta chains below come from one sample, sequenced in a study of CD8+CD57+ T cells in acquired aplastic anemia. Using genomic DNA as the template, TCR beta VDJ and CDR3 profiling was carried out. TCRdb fed the reads into MiXCR, producing one record per CDR3 protein. The data contain under 500,000 distinct CDR3 sequences, around 33% of them singletons. Patients sequenced had flow cytometry evidence of CD8+CD57+ cell expansion. Sequenced sample: sorted CD4+, CD8+, or CD8+CD57+ T cells (not recorded which) from PBMCs. The receptor source for this set is a human donor with aplastic anemia.

The chain combines TRBV7-3 with TRBJ2-5; 7 bases match TRBD1. The CDR3 consists of 14 residues. Germline V gene sequence: CDR1 SGHTA, CDR2 FQGTGA. V was clipped by 8 bases and J by 5 bases; unmatched bases: 11. CDR3 in DNA: TGTGCCAGCTCAACTCAAGGGGGCCCTGAGACCCAGTACTTC. Protein product: CASSTQGGPETQYF.

As regards this clonotype: Because the CDR3 is missing its conserved closing phenylalanine or tryptophan, this is likely a read error. V and J are TRBV20-1 and TRBJ1-1, with TRBD1 identical over 10 bases. In germline, CDR1 is DFQATT, CDR2 SNEGSKA (reference sequence). The CDR3 is 13 amino acids. The trim removed 5 bases at V and 5 bases at J, leaving 5 bases unmatched. The DNA of the CDR3 is TGCAGTGCTGGTTGGGACAGGGGAACTGAAGCTTTCTCT. This encodes CSAGWDRGTEAFS.

This clonotype was counted a few times. The chain joins TRBV2 to TRBJ2-2, with 8 bases aligning to TRBD1. With V trimmed by 6 bases and J by 0 bases, 6 bases remained unmatched. This CDR3 region has 16 residues. Germline CDR1 SNHLY, CDR2 FYNNEI. The CDR3 DNA reads as TGTGCCAGCAGGGACAGGGCGTTCGCGAACACCGGGGAGCTGTTTTTT. Translating it yields CASRDRAFANTGELFF.

This clonotype was counted between two and nine times. The chain couples TRBV20-1 to TRBJ1-2, with D tentatively TRBD1 (6 bases). V gave up 2 bases and J gave up 4 bases, with 14 bases separating them. CDR1 DFQATT and CDR2 SNEGSKA come from the germline V gene (reference sequence). There are 14 residues in the CDR3. The CDR3 nucleotides read TGCAGTGCTAGACAGAAACAGGGATCCTATGGCTACACCTTC. Translating it yields CSARQKQGSYGYTF.

The V and J genes are TRBV9 and TRBJ2-7, with TRBD1 identical over 9 bases. CDR3 length: 14 amino acids. Germline lookup yields CDR1 SGDLS and CDR2 YYNGEE. V shed 2 bases, J shed 7 bases, and the junction held 7 bases outside the gene matches. CDR3 bases: TGTGCCAGCAGCGTCGGGACAGGGTTCGAGGAGCAGTACTTC. It codes for CASSVGTGFEEQYF.

The chain carries TRBV10-3 and TRBJ2-7; D may be TRBD1 (6 bases). The CDR3 spans 12 residues. In germline, CDR1 is ENHRY, CDR2 SYGVKD. V lost 5 bases, J lost 2 bases, and 7 bases lay in between. The CDR3 reads CAISTGTYEQYF. CDR3 in DNA: TGTGCCATCAGTACAGGGACCTACGAGCAGTACTTC.

The sample holds a few counts of this clonotype. This chain connects TRBV5-6 to TRBJ1-5; TRBD1 agrees at 7 bases. The CDR3 sequence is 14 residues long. Germline V gives CDR1 SGHDT, CDR2 YYEEEE. Trimming removed 4 bases from V and 5 bases from J; junction bases left unmatched: 6. The CDR3 loop reads CASSRQGWDQPQHF. CDR3 in DNA: TGTGCCAGCAGCCGACAGGGCTGGGATCAGCCCCAGCATTTT.

The chain joins TRBV10-3 to TRBJ2-5; TRBD1 agrees at 11 bases. V shed 3 bases and J 5 bases; nucleotides not matched to a gene: 5. Germline V lookup: CDR1 ENHRY, CDR2 SYGVKD. The CDR3 length is 15 residues. This CDR3 is CAISDRDRGIETQYF. CDR3 nucleotides: TGTGCCATCAGTGACCGGGACAGGGGGATCGAGACCCAGTACTTC.

J is TRBJ1-1 and V is TRBV7-9, with a weak D call TRBD1 (5 bases). Germline CDR1 SEHNR, CDR2 FQNEAQ (reference sequence). The CDR3 contains 15 residues. Trimming pared 3 bases from V and 1 base from J, leaving 12 bases between. CDR3 sequence reads: CASSFQGPRNTEAFF. The CDR3, as DNA: TGTGCCAGCAGCTTCCAGGGACCGAGGAACACTGAAGCTTTCTTT.

Concerning this clonotype: One junction end disagrees with the germline gene, perhaps due to a read error. The gene calls are TRBV9 and TRBJ2-2; no clear D gene. The germline V gene encodes CDR1 SGDLS and CDR2 YYNGEE. This CDR3 has 11 amino acids. CDR3 amino acids: CASSQPGELFF. The CDR3 nucleotides read TGCGCCAGCAGCCAGCCAGGGGAGCTGTTTTTT.

With respect to this clonotype: It is likely a read error, because the conserved phenylalanine at the end of the CDR3 is missing. No DNA is shown, since the ends of the CDR3 on it are uncertain; the CDR3 is the one TCRdb lists. This chain connects TRBV10-2 to TRBJ1-4. Both ends counted, the CDR3 spans 8 residues. CDR1 is WSHSY and CDR2 is SAAADI in the germline V gene. The CDR3: CASSDLPT.

The J gene is TRBJ1-1, the V gene TRBV5-5, with D maybe TRBD1 (6 bases). The germline V and J ends were trimmed by 2 bases and 5 bases, with 13 bases remaining between them. CDR3 length: 14 residues. Germline assignment: CDR1 SGHKS and CDR2 YYEKEE (reference sequence). The CDR3 DNA is TGTGCCAGCAGCTTCCAGGGGACGGATACTGAAGCTTTCTTT. Its protein product is CASSFQGTDTEAFF.

The CDR3, as DNA: TGTGCCAGCAGCCCCGAGCGGGGGTATTACAATGAGCAGTTCTTC. It translates to CASSPERGYYNEQFF. The chain combines TRBV11-2 with TRBJ2-1, with TRBD2 matching over 8 bases. The CDR3 has 15 residues. The germline CDR1 and CDR2 sequences are SGHAT and FQNNGV. V shed 5 bases, J shed 4 bases, and the junction held 7 bases outside the gene matches.

On this clonotype: Sequence at one end of the junction differs from germline and may be a read error. This chain connects TRBV20-1 to TRBJ1-1; 8 positions match TRBD1. The CDR3 has 14 residues. From germline, CDR1 is DFQATT and CDR2 SNEGSKA (reference sequence). Here the CDR3 DNA reads TGCAGTGCCGATACCGGACAGGGCGGCACTGAAGTTTTCTTT. It encodes CSADTGQGGTEVFF.

This clonotype was observed a few times. V gene TRBV20-1 combines with J gene TRBJ2-1; tentatively, D is TRBD1 (6 bases). CDR1 and CDR2 from the germline V gene are DFQATT and SNEGSKA (reference sequence). This CDR3 comprises 14 residues. V was cut by 5 bases and J by 4 bases, with 15 bases left in between. CDR3 sequence (DNA): TGCAGTGCTTCCGGGGACACTGGATACAATGAGCAGTTCTTC. Amino acid sequence: CSASGDTGYNEQFF.

This chain joins TRBV15 and TRBJ1-1; D is unresolved. V dropped 0 bases and J dropped 1 base, with 9 bases sitting between them. CDR3 length equals 15 residues. Germline V gene data show CDR1 as LNHNV and CDR2 as YYDKDF (reference sequence). Here the CDR3 reads CATSRDFSRNTEAFF. The DNA for the CDR3 is TGTGCCACCAGCAGAGATTTTTCCCGGAACACTGAAGCTTTCTTT.

The chain has TRBV27 and TRBJ1-5; D unclear. The CDR3 covers 15 residues. The germline V gene encodes CDR1 MNHEY and CDR2 SMNVEV (reference sequence). Deletions cut 5 bases from V and 6 bases from J, with 17 bases between. The CDR3 DNA sequence: TGTGCCAGCAGTGCCCTAGCGAGGGTGGGTCAGCCCCAGCATTTT. Amino acid sequence: CASSALARVGQPQHF.

Turning to this clonotype: One base away lies a much larger clone, so this may be a sequencing read error. The rearrangement joins TRBV7-2 to TRBJ2-7, with D possibly TRBD1 on 6 matching bases. Germline CDR1 reads SGHTA; CDR2 reads FQGNSA. The length of the CDR3 is 13 residues. V gave up 8 bases and J gave up 4 bases, with 15 bases separating them. DNA of the CDR3: TGTGCCAGCGACAACAGGGTTCCTTACGAGCAGTACTTC. Protein product: CASDNRVPYEQYF.

The chain links TRBV10-3 to TRBJ2-5, with 14 positions matching TRBD2. J gave up 5 bases and V 3 bases, and 17 bases lay outside the gene matches. Germline loops: CDR1 ENHRY, CDR2 SYGVKD. The CDR3 is 20 residues long. The CDR3 loop reads CAISDRMTSGGARFMETQYF. As DNA, the CDR3 is TGTGCCATCAGTGACCGAATGACTAGCGGGGGGGCCAGATTTATGGAGACCCAGTACTTC.

The chain uses TRBV25-1 and TRBJ1-3; maybe TRBD1 (5 bases). With 6 bases removed from V and 2 bases from J, the gap between germline ends came to 17 bases. The germline CDR1 and CDR2 sequences are MGHDK and SYGVNS. The CDR3 has 16 residues. CDR3 region: CASSPGDRSPGNTIYF. DNA of the CDR3: TGTGCCAGCAGCCCGGGGGACCGGAGCCCTGGAAACACCATATATTTT.

This clonotype has at least ten counts. In DNA form, the CDR3 reads TGTGCCACCAGCGGAAGCACAGATACGCAGTATTTT. It codes for CATSGSTDTQYF. V gene TRBV24-1 combines with J gene TRBJ2-3; D unclear. The CDR3 has 12 residues. Per germline, CDR1 KGHDR and CDR2 SFDVKD. V dropped 7 bases and J dropped 0 bases, with 4 bases sitting between them.

This clonotype has ten or more counts. The chain links TRBV7-9 to TRBJ2-5; D remains unclear. The CDR3 sequence is 12 residues long. Germline V CDR1 and CDR2: SEHNR, FQNEAQ (reference sequence). V shed 5 bases and J shed 4 bases, with 8 bases lying between them. CDR3 sequence: CASSPVSETQYF. The CDR3 nucleotides read TGTGCCAGCAGCCCGGTCTCAGAGACCCAGTACTTC. The full variable domain, rest sourced from reference TRBV7-9 and TRBJ2-5, is DTGVSQNPRHKITKRGQNVTFRCDPISEHNRLYWYRQTLGQGPEFLTYFQNEAQLEKSRLLSDRFSAERPKGSFSTLEIQRTEQGDSAMYLCASSPVSETQYFGPGTRLLVL.

This clonotype was found a few times. The genes are TRBV5-1 and TRBJ2-3; no firm D call. Germline lookup yields CDR1 SGHRS and CDR2 YFSETQ. V was pared by 0 bases and J by 2 bases, with 10 bases between. The CDR3 has 15 residues. The CDR3 region has the DNA TGCGCCAGCAGCTTGGAACACCTCGACACAGATACGCAGTATTTT. Its translation: CASSLEHLDTDTQYF.

This clonotype was picked up a small number of times. The J gene is TRBJ2-7, the V gene TRBV7-3; the match to TRBD1 covers 9 bases. The trim removed 5 bases at V and 3 bases at J, leaving 8 bases unmatched. Germline V gives CDR1 SGHTA, CDR2 FQGTGA. The CDR3 totals 15 residues. The CDR3 DNA sequence: TGTGCCAGCAGCCGAGACCGGGACAGGGTCTACGAGCAGTACTTC. It is translated as CASSRDRDRVYEQYF. Full variable domain (rest looked up from reference TRBV7-3 and TRBJ2-7): GAGVSQTPSNKVTEKGKYVELRCDPISGHTALYWYRQSLGQGPEFLIYFQGTGAADDSGLPNDRFFAVRPEGSVSTLKIQRTERGDSAVYLCASSRDRDRVYEQYFGPGTRLTVT.

The table lists this clonotype with many counts. This chain uses TRBV7-8 with TRBJ1-5; no clear D gene. Trimming removed 0 bases at V and 5 bases at J, with 11 bases between. Germline CDR1 SGHVS, CDR2 FQNEAQ. The CDR3 has 15 amino acids. The CDR3 spells CASSLAPGLDQPQHF. CDR3 nucleotides: TGTGCCAGCAGCTTAGCCCCGGGGTTGGATCAGCCCCAGCATTTT.

The chain has TRBV20-1 and TRBJ2-2; the match to TRBD2 covers 8 bases. With 0 bases clipped from V and 5 bases from J, the junction kept 11 bases outside the gene matches. The CDR3 loop spans 17 amino acids. Germline CDR1 DFQATT, CDR2 SNEGSKA (reference sequence). The CDR3 bases are TGCAGTGCTAGAGAGCATCCCGGGACTAGTGTGACCGGGGAGCTGTTTTTT. It codes for CSAREHPGTSVTGELFF.